In this sample, the clone carrying this T cell receptor (beta chain) turned up a few times. This entry comes from a study of shared clonotypes between healthy human individuals. About the study: Donors were a couple of women and a few men aged 18 to 49.

V gave up 0 bases and J gave up 0 bases, with 3 bases separating them. The CDR3 loop spans 13 amino acids. Per germline, CDR1 PRHDT and CDR2 FYEKMQ (reference sequence). Sequenced by immunoSEQ multiplex PCR; TCRdb stores in-frame clones only, minus some. Here the sample spans approximately 440,000 clones, approximately 80% being singletons. The V call is TRBV13, the J call TRBJ2-7; no definite D call. Sequencing was performed on PBMCs. The receptor's source is a woman aged 40 to 50 in good health. Some clones in this sample may be carry-over from other donors' samples. This CDR3 reads CASSLGFSYEQYF. DNA of the CDR3: TGTGCCAGCAGCTTAGGATTCTCCTACGAGCAGTACTTC.